This TCR beta chain was found in a study of vaccination and CD4 T cells after COVID-19. Study-wide context: Convalescent individuals numbered four females and six males, two being Hispanic. Cellular stimulation was performed using overlapping spike peptides derived from SARS-CoV-2, HCoV-NL63, HCoV-OC43 and HCoV-229E.

Sequenced with the Oncomine TCR Beta short-read assay was DNA taken from cultured CD4+ T cells. Genomic DNA was drawn out of CD4+ T cells grown in culture. TCRdb fed the PCR reads into MiXCR, producing one record per CDR3 protein. The sample records around 10,000 distinct CDR3 sequences, just over 60% being singletons. Regarding treatment: roughly 11-day PBMC culture with coronavirus spike peptide pools or control peptides (ViraFEST assay). Fresh IL-2 medium replaced half the culture medium on days 3 and 7. This CDR3 has 15 amino acids. V was shortened by 1 base and J by 5 bases, with 12 bases between the two germline ends. Germline assignment: CDR1 DFQATT and CDR2 SNEGSKA (reference sequence). Remarks on this clonotype: The antigen remains unidentified.

Sequences were obtained from CD4+ T cells from blood, cultured in vitro. This clonotype was obtained from a human donor who had recovered from COVID-19. This rearrangement joins TRBV20-1 to TRBJ1-6; a possible D gene is TRBD1 (5 bases). CDR3 bases: TGCAGTGCTAGAGGGGGAGGGGCCGATAATTCACCCCTCCACTTT. Amino acids: CSARGGGADNSPLHF.